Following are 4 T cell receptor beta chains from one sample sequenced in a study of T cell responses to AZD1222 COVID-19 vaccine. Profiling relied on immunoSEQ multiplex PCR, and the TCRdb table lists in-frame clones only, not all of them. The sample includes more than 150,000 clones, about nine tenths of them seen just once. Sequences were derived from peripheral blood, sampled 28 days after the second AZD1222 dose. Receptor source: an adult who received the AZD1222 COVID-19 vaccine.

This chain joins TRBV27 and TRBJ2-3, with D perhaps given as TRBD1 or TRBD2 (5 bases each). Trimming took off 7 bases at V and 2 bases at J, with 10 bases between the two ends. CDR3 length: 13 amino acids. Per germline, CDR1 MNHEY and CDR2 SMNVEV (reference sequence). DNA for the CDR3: TGTGCCAGCAAGAGGGGTAACACAGATACGCAGTATTTT. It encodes CASKRGNTDTQYF.

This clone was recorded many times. In DNA, the CDR3 is TGTGCCAGCAGCCCGGCCGGCAACGGTAACTATGGCTACACCTTC. Its translation: CASSPAGNGNYGYTF. This rearrangement joins TRBV7-2 to TRBJ1-2, with unresolved D. V shed 5 bases and J shed 1 base, with 14 bases lying between them. This CDR3 is 15 amino acids long. Germline V lookup: CDR1 SGHTA, CDR2 FQGNSA.

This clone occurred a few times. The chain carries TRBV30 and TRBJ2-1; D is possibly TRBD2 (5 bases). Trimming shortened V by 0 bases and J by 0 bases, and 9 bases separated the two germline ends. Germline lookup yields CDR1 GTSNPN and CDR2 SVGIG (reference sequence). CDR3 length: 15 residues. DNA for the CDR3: TGTGCCTGGAGTGTAGGGAGCGGCTCCTACAATGAGCAGTTCTTC. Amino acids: CAWSVGSGSYNEQFF.

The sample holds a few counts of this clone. The CDR3 reads CASSRGPRNTIYF. The CDR3 DNA follows: TGTGCCAGCAGCCGCGGACCGCGAAACACCATATATTTT. The chain carries TRBV13 and TRBJ1-3; D is uncertain. CDR3 length equals 13 residues. V lost 5 bases to trimming and J lost 5 bases, with 10 bases between them. Germline lookup yields CDR1 PRHDT and CDR2 FYEKMQ (reference sequence).